Here is one T cell receptor beta chain with its context. The antigen remains undetermined. The sample originates from a study of monozygotic twins with inflammatory bowel disease. General observations from the study: No detectable difference in repertoire similarity separated concordant from discordant twins, possibly as a result of limited power.

The UMIs contained a 6-nucleotide sample barcode. They were added by template switching during cDNA synthesis. No DNA is given; TCRdb re-called the 5' RACE reads and lists each CDR3 protein once. This sample contains about 160,000 distinct CDR3 sequences. The germline CDR1 and CDR2 sequences are MDHEN and SYDVKM. The CDR3 contains 15 residues. Specimen: blood. This receptor was obtained from a human donor with ulcerative colitis or Crohn's disease, or a healthy co-twin of an affected twin (not recorded which). The genes are TRBV28 and TRBJ2-7; TCRdb gives TRBD2 as the D gene, but with no DNA this cannot be confirmed. The CDR3 protein is CASSLGLAALWEQYF.